Listed here are 20 T cell receptor beta chains from one sample, sequenced in a study of monozygotic twins with inflammatory bowel disease. Following a re-call of the 5' RACE reads, TCRdb has one entry per CDR3 protein and lacks DNA. The sample table includes about 130,000 distinct CDR3 sequences. The sample comprised blood. These receptors were taken from a human donor with ulcerative colitis or Crohn's disease, or a healthy co-twin of an affected twin (not recorded which).

The chain uses TRBV5-4 and TRBJ2-7; the D gene TCRdb calls, TRBD1, cannot be checked with no DNA. Germline CDR1 reads SGHNT; CDR2 reads YYREEE (reference sequence). The CDR3 is 16 residues long. This CDR3 reads CASSSPMDRGHYEQYF.

The genes are TRBV7-2 and TRBJ2-7. This CDR3 is 13 amino acids long. The germline V gene encodes CDR1 SGHTA and CDR2 FQGNSA. CDR3 protein: CASSLEGYYEQYF.

The chain recombines TRBV20-1 with TRBJ1-2; TCRdb names TRBD1, which stays unverified in the absence of DNA. The CDR3 is 18 residues long. Per germline, CDR1 DFQATT and CDR2 SNEGSKA (reference sequence). CDR3 in amino acids: CSARDLRVAGQSNYGYTF.

This chain links TRBV7-8 with TRBJ1-6; TCRdb reports TRBD1, a call that lacks DNA to check it against. The CDR3 sequence is 17 residues long. Per the germline V gene, CDR1 is SGHVS and CDR2 is FQNEAQ. The CDR3 sequence: CASSPPEKGVYNSPLHF.

V and J are TRBV5-1 and TRBJ1-1. Germline CDR1 and CDR2: SGHRS and YFSETQ. The CDR3 has 15 amino acids. The CDR3 is CASSLEDGMNTEAFF.

This sequence joins TRBV11-3 and TRBJ2-1; the TRBD1 assignment by TCRdb is unverifiable without DNA. CDR3 size: 14 residues. Germline CDR1 is SGHNT and CDR2 is YENEEA. CDR3: CASSPRGTNNEQFF.

This chain joins TRBV6-2 or TRBV6-3 and TRBJ1-2. Germline lookup yields CDR1 MNHEY and CDR2 SVGEGT. The CDR3 has 15 amino acids. CDR3 region: CASSSRRGLNYGYTF.

The chain uses TRBV5-1 and TRBJ2-5. The germline V gene encodes CDR1 SGHRS and CDR2 YFSETQ. The CDR3 is made up of 13 amino acids. The CDR3 sequence: CASSLELKETQYF.

The V call is TRBV4-3, the J call TRBJ2-7; the D call of TRBD1 rests on TCRdb alone, since no DNA is present to check it. CDR1 and CDR2 from the germline V gene are LGHNA and YSLEER. The CDR3 covers 16 residues. The CDR3: CASSQVGGTGSREQYF.

This chain uses TRBV28 with TRBJ2-7; no DNA is available, so the TRBD1 call from TCRdb remains unchecked. The CDR3 has 15 amino acids. Germline CDR1 and CDR2: MDHEN and SYDVKM. The CDR3 region is CASRTTGSPSYEQYF. The full variable domain, with the rest looked up from reference TRBV28 and TRBJ2-7, is DVKVTQSSRYLVKRTGEKVFLECVQDMDHENMFWYRQDPGLGLRLIYFSYDVKMKEKGDIPEGYSVSREKKERFSLILESASTNQTSMYLCASRTTGSPSYEQYFGPGTRLTVT.

This chain links TRBV28 with TRBJ2-5; TCRdb proposes TRBD1, but this gene call is untestable without DNA. Germline CDR1 MDHEN, CDR2 SYDVKM. This CDR3 is built from 12 residues. The CDR3 sequence is CASGTGKETQYF.

V is TRBV24-1 and J is TRBJ2-2; TCRdb's assignment of TRBD1 cannot be checked, as there is no DNA. The CDR3 has 14 amino acids. Per germline, CDR1 KGHDR and CDR2 SFDVKD. CDR3: CATHDRTNTGELFF.

V is TRBV19 and J is TRBJ1-5; the TCRdb call, TRBD1, lacks DNA for checking. This CDR3 has 15 residues. Germline V lookup: CDR1 LNHDA, CDR2 SQIVND (reference sequence). CDR3: CASSPRGFGNQPQHF. The full variable domain, with the rest looked up from reference TRBV19 and TRBJ1-5, is DGGITQSPKYLFRKEGQNVTLSCEQNLNHDAMYWYRQDPGQGLRLIYYSQIVNDFQKGDIAEGYSVSREKKESFPLTVTSAQKNPTAFYLCASSPRGFGNQPQHFGDGTRLSIL.

V usage is TRBV7-9 and J usage is TRBJ1-2; checking the TCRdb D call of TRBD1 is not possible without DNA. Germline loops: CDR1 SEHNR, CDR2 FQNEAQ (reference sequence). The CDR3 has 12 residues. The CDR3 sequence: CASSWDRAIALF.

The chain joins TRBV19 to TRBJ2-2. The CDR3 loop spans 16 amino acids. Per the germline V gene, CDR1 is LNHDA and CDR2 is SQIVND (reference sequence). CDR3 sequence: CASSLAPFANTGELFF.

This chain uses TRBV15 with TRBJ2-2. This CDR3 is built from 12 residues. Per the germline V gene, CDR1 is LNHNV and CDR2 is YYDKDF (reference sequence). The CDR3 reads CATSSPVGELFF.

The chain recombines TRBV5-1 with TRBJ1-3. Germline CDR1 is SGHRS and CDR2 is YFSETQ. The CDR3 loop spans 14 amino acids. The CDR3 here is CAGLGQPPGNTIYF.

The genes are TRBV20-1 and TRBJ2-1; TCRdb proposes TRBD1, but this gene call is untestable without DNA. This CDR3 has 14 amino acids. Germline values: CDR1 DFQATT, CDR2 SNEGSKA (reference sequence). This chain's CDR3 is CSARVSGASDEQFF.

V gene TRBV27 combines with J gene TRBJ2-7; TCRdb's assignment of TRBD2 cannot be checked, as there is no DNA. The CDR3 runs 14 residues. Germline values: CDR1 MNHEY, CDR2 SMNVEV (reference sequence). CDR3 loop: CASTRTSGFYEQYF.

V gene TRBV28 combines with J gene TRBJ2-7; TCRdb lists TRBD2, though no DNA is available to test this call. This CDR3 region has 12 residues. Germline V CDR1 and CDR2: MDHEN, SYDVKM. CDR3 sequence reads: CASSSPPGEQYF.